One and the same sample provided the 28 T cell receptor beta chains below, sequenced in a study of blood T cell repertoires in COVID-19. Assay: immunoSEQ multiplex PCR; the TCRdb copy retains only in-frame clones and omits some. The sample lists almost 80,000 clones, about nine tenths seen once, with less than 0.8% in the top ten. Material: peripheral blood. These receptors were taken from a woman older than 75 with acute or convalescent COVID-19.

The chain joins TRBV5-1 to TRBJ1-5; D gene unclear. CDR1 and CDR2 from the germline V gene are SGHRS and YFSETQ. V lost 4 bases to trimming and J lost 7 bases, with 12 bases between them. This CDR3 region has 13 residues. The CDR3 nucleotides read TGCGCCAGCAGCAAAGACCCGCGGCAGCCCCAGCATTTT. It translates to CASSKDPRQPQHF.

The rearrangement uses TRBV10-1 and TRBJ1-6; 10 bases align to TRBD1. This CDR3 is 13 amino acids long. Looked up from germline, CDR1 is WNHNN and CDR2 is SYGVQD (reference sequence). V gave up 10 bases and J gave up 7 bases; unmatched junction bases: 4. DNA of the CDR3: TGCGCCAACCCGGGACAGGGGAATTCACCCCTCCACTTT. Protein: CANPGQGNSPLHF.

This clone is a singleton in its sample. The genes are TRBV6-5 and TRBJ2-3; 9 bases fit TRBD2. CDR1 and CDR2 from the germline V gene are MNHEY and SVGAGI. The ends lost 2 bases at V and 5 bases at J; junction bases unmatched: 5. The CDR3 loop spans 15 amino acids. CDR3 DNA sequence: TGTGCCAGCAGTTACCTAGCGGGGAAAGGAGATACGCAGTATTTT. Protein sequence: CASSYLAGKGDTQYF.

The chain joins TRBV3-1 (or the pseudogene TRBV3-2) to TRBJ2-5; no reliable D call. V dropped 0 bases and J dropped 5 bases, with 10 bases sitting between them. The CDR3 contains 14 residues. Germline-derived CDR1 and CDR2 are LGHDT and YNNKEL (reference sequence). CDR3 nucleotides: TGTGCCAGCAGCCAAGACACCGTTGCGGAGACCCAGTACTTC. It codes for CASSQDTVAETQYF.

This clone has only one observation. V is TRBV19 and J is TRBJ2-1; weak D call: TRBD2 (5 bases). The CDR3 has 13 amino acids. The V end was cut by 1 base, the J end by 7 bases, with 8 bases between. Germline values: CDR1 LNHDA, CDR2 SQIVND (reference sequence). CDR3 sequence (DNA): TGTGCCAGTAGTATAGCGTCGGGGAATGAGCAGTTCTTC. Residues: CASSIASGNEQFF.

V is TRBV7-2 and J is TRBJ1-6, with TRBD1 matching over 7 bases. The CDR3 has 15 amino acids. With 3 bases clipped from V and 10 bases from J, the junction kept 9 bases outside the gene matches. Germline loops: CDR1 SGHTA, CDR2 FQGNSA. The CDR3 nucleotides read TGTGCCAGCAGCTTGGTTCGACAGGGTGGCTCACCCCTCCACTTT. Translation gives CASSLVRQGGSPLHF. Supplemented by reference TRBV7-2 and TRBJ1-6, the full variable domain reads GAGVSQSPSNKVTEKGKDVELRCDPISGHTALYWYRQSLGQGLEFLIYFQGNSAPDKSGLPSDRFSAERTGGSVSTLTIQRTQQEDSAVYLCASSLVRQGGSPLHFGNGTRLTVT.

CDR3 DNA: TGTGCCAGCAGTTTATACGGGACAGGGCACACAGATACGCAGTATTTT. This encodes CASSLYGTGHTDTQYF. The chain has TRBV28 and TRBJ2-3, with 9 bases aligning to TRBD1. Germline CDR1 MDHEN, CDR2 SYDVKM. The CDR3 sequence is 16 residues long. The V and J ends lost 1 base and 2 bases, in that order; junction bases with no gene match: 4.

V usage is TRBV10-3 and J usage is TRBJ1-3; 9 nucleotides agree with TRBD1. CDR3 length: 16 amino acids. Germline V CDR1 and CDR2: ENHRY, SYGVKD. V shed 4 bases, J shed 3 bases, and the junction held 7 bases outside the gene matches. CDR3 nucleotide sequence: TGTGCCATCAGTGGAATACAGGGGGCCGGTGGAAACACCATATATTTT. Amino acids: CAISGIQGAGGNTIYF.

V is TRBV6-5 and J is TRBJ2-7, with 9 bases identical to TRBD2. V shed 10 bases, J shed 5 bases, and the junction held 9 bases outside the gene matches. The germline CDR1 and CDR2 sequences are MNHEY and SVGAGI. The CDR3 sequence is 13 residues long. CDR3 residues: CATRNSGSHEQYF. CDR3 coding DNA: TGTGCCACCCGTAATAGCGGGAGCCACGAGCAGTACTTC.

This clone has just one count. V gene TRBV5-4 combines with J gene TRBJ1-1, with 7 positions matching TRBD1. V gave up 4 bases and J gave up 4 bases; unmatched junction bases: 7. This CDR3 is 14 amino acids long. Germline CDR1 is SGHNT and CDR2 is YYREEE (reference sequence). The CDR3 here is CASSPDRVSTEAFF. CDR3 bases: TGTGCCAGCAGCCCCGACAGGGTTAGCACTGAAGCTTTCTTT.

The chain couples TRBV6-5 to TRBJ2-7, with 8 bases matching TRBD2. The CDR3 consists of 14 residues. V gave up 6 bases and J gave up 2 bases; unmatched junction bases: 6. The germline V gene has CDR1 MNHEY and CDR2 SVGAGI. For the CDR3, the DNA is TGTGCCAGCAGCTTAAGCGGGGGACCCTACGAGCAGTACTTC. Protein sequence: CASSLSGGPYEQYF.

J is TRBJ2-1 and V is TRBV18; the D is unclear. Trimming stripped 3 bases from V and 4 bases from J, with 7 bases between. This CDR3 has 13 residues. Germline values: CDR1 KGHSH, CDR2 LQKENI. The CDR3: CASSPPGYNEQFF. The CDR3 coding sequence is TGTGCCAGCTCACCCCCGGGTTACAATGAGCAGTTCTTC.

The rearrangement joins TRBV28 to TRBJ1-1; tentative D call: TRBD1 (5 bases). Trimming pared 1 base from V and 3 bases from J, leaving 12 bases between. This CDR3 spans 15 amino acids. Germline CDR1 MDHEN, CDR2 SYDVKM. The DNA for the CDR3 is TGTGCCAGCAGTTTATCCCAGGGTGGTGACACTGAAGCTTTCTTT. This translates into CASSLSQGGDTEAFF.

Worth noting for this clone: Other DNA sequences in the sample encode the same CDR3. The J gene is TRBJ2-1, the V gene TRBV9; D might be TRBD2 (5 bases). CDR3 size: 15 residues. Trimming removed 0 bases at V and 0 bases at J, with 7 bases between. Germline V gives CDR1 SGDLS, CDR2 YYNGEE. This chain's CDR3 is CASSVVEGSYNEQFF. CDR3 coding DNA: TGTGCCAGCAGCGTAGTCGAGGGCTCCTACAATGAGCAGTTCTTC.

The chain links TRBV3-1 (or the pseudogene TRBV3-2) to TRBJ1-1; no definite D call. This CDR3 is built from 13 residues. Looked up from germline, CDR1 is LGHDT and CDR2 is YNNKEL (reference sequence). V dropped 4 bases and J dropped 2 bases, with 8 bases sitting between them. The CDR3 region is CASSRSGNTEAFF. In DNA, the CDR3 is TGTGCCAGCAGCCGGTCGGGAAACACTGAAGCTTTCTTT.

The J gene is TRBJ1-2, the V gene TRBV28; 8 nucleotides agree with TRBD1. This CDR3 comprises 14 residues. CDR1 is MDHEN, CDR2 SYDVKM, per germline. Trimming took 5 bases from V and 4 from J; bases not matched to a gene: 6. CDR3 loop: CASSGTGGLYGYTF. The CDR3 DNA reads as TGTGCCAGCAGTGGGACAGGCGGTCTCTATGGCTACACCTTC.

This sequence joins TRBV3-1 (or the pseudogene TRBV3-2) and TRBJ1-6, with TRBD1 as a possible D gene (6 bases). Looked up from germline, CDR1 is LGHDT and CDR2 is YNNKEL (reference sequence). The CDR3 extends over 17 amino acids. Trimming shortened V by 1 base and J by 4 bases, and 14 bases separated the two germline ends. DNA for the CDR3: TGTGCCAGCAGCCAAGCCGGGACACCGAGTTATAATTCACCCCTCCACTTT. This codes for CASSQAGTPSYNSPLHF.

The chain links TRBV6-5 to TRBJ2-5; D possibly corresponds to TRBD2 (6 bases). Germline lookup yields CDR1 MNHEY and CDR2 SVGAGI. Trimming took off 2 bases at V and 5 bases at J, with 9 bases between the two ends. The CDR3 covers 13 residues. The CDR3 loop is CASSYTGRETQYF. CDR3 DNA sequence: TGTGCCAGCAGTTACACGGGGAGGGAGACCCAGTACTTC.

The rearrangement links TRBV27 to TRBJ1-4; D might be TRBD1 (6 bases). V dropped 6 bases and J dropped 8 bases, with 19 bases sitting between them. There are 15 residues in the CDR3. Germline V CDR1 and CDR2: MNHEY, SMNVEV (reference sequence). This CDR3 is CASRLTHRAEEKLFF. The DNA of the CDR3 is TGTGCCAGCAGGTTAACACACAGGGCAGAGGAAAAACTGTTTTTT.

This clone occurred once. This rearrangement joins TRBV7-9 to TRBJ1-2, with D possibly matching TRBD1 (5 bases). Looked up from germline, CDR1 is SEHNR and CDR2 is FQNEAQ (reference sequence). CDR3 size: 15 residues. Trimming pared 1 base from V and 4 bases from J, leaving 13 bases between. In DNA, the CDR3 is TGTGCCAGCAGCTTAGGCTTAAGCGGGACCTATGGCTACACCTTC. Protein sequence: CASSLGLSGTYGYTF.

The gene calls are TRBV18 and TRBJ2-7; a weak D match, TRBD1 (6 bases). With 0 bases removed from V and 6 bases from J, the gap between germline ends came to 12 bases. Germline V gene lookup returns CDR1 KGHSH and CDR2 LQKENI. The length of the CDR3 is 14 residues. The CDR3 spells CASSPPGHPGEQYF. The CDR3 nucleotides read TGTGCCAGCTCACCACCGGGACATCCGGGCGAGCAGTACTTC. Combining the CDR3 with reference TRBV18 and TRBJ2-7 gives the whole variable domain NAGVMQNPRHLVRRRGQEARLRCSPMKGHSHVYWYRQLPEEGLKFMVYLQKENIIDESGMPKERFSAEFPKEGPSILRIQQVVRGDSAAYFCASSPPGHPGEQYFGPGTRLTVT.

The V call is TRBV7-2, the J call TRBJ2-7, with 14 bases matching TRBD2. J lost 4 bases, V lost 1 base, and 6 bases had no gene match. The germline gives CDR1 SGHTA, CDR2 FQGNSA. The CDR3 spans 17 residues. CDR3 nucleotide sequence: TGTGCCAGCAGCTTAGGACTAGCGGGGGGGAGTGGGTACGAGCAGTACTTC. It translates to CASSLGLAGGSGYEQYF.

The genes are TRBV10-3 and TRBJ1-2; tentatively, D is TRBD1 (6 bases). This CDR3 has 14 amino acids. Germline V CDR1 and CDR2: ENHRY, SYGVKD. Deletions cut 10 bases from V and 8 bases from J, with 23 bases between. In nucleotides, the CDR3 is TGTGCCACCGCAGGACAGAATGAAAAATGGGGCTACACCTTC. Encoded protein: CATAGQNEKWGYTF.

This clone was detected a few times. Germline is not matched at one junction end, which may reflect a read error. CDR3 protein: CASSLGGYRGF. In DNA, the CDR3 is TGTGCCAGCAGTTTGGGAGGATACAGGGGCTTC. The rearrangement uses TRBV12-3 or TRBV12-4 and TRBJ2-7; the D gene is possibly TRBD1 (7 bases). The CDR3 runs to 11 residues.

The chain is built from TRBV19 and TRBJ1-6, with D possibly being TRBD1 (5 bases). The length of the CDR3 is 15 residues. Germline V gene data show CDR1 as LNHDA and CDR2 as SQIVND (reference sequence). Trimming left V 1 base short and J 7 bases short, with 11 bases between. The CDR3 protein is CASSIGSWGNSPLHF. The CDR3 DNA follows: TGTGCCAGTAGTATAGGCAGCTGGGGCAATTCACCCCTCCACTTT.

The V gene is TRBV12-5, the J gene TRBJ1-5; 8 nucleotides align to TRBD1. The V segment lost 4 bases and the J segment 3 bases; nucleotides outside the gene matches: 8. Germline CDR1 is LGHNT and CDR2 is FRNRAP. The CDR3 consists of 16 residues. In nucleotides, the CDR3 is TGTGCTAGTGGTTCCGGGACAGGTGAGATCAATCAGCCCCAGCATTTT. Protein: CASGSGTGEINQPQHF.

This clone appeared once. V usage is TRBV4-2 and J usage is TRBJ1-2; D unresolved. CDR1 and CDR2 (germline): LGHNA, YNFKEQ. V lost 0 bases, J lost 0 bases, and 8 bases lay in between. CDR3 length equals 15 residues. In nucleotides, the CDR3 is TGTGCCAGCAGCCAAGATCACCCAGCTAACTATGGCTACACCTTC. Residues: CASSQDHPANYGYTF.

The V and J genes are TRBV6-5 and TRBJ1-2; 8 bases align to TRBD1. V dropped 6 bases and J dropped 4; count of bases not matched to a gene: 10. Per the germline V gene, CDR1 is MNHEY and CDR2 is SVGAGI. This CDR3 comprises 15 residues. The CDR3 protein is CASRRTGGGSYGYTF. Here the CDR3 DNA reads TGTGCCAGCAGACGTACAGGGGGAGGAAGCTATGGCTACACCTTC.